These 3 T cell receptor beta chains originate from one sample sequenced in a study of blood T cell repertoires in COVID-19. TCRdb's copy holds only in-frame clones and misses some; the assay was immunoSEQ multiplex PCR. The repertoire consists of around 66,000 clones, with roughly 77% occurring once and the leading ten covering more than 9.5%. The source material was peripheral blood. The receptor source for this set is a human donor in a cohort sampled during active COVID-19.

The chain carries TRBV6-4 and TRBJ2-3; weak D call: TRBD1 (7 bases). The CDR3 extends over 14 amino acids. Germline CDR1 MRHNA, CDR2 SNTAGT. V lost 2 bases and J 8 bases, leaving 14 bases between the germline ends. The CDR3 sequence: CASSDGAEGATQYF. The CDR3 bases are TGTGCCAGCAGTGACGGTGCGGAGGGGGCTACGCAGTATTTT.

This chain links TRBV5-1 with TRBJ2-2; 12 positions agree with TRBD1. Germline V CDR1 and CDR2: SGHRS, YFSETQ. The CDR3 is 15 amino acids. V lost 3 bases to trimming and J lost 7 bases; unmatched junction nucleotides: 4. CDR3 region: CASSWGQGAYGELFF. As DNA, the CDR3 is TGCGCCAGCAGCTGGGGACAGGGGGCTTACGGGGAGCTGTTTTTT.

This rearrangement joins TRBV28 to TRBJ2-1, with 11 bases lining up with TRBD1. The length of the CDR3 is 14 residues. V was pared by 10 bases and J by 4 bases, with 6 bases of the junction left unmatched. The germline V gene encodes CDR1 MDHEN and CDR2 SYDVKM. For the CDR3, the DNA is TGTGCCACCTCGGGGACAGGGGGATACAATGAGCAGTTCTTC. This encodes CATSGTGGYNEQFF.